These T cell receptor beta chains were read from a single sample in a study of T cells after posttransplantation cyclophosphamide. Data came from immunoSEQ multiplex PCR; TCRdb stores just in-frame clones and leaves some out. The sample presents 30,000 to 40,000 clones, none singletons. Sequencing was performed on PBMCs. These receptors were collected from a man between 45 and 60 years old in good health, CMV-negative, and a related stem cell transplant donor. CDR3s include the opening cysteine and the closing phenylalanine or tryptophan. The D gene is left open where the match is weak. Clone sizes are given selectively: once, few, many, or a class where the clone is expanded.

D gene	V gene	clone size	J gene	CDR3 protein	CDR3 DNA
TRBD2	TRBV9	few	TRBJ2-7	CASSVGTSGRPYERYF	TGTGCCAGCAGCGTAGGGACTAGCGGTAGACCCTACGAGCGGTACTTC
NA	TRBV4-2	many	TRBJ1-1	CASSQAAQQGSMNTEAFF	TGTGCCAGCAGCCAAGCAGCGCAACAGGGCTCCATGAACACTGAAGCTTTCTTT
NA	TRBV4-1	many	TRBJ2-6	CASSRSEVRGPGANVLTF	TGCGCCAGCAGCCGCTCGGAGGTACGGGGTCCTGGGGCCAACGTCCTGACTTTC
NA	TRBV7-2	many	TRBJ1-1	CASSPTLGRGGLNTEAFF	TGTGCCAGCAGCCCTACGTTGGGGAGGGGGGGACTAAACACTGAAGCTTTCTTT
NA	TRBV18	few	TRBJ2-7	CASSPPNFGHKSSYEQYF	TGTGCCAGCTCACCACCGAATTTCGGACACAAAAGCTCCTACGAGCAGTACTTC
NA	TRBV19	many	TRBJ2-7	CASSRSAGTLGAYEQYF	TGTGCCAGTAGTAGATCAGCCGGGACATTGGGGGCCTACGAGCAGTACTTC
NA	TRBV7-3	many	TRBJ2-3	CASRTDRRSTDTQYF	TGTGCCAGCAGAACTGACAGGAGAAGCACAGATACGCAGTATTTT
TRBD1	TRBV5-6	many	TRBJ1-2	CASSLKGADYGYTF	TGTGCCAGCAGCTTGAAGGGGGCGGACTATGGCTACACCTTC
TRBD1	TRBV2	many	TRBJ2-1	CASSESQGANEQFF	TGTGCCAGCAGTGAATCCCAGGGGGCAAATGAGCAGTTCTTC
TRBD1	TRBV6-5	many	TRBJ1-1	CASRQGLGTEAFF	TGTGCCAGCCGACAGGGCCTTGGTACTGAAGCTTTCTTT
TRBD1	TRBV9	many	TRBJ1-1	CASSPSTGARTEAFF	TGTGCCAGCAGCCCGTCAACAGGGGCCCGAACTGAAGCTTTCTTT
TRBD1	TRBV7-9	many	TRBJ1-4	CASSDTNRGPNEKLFF	TGTGCCAGCAGCGATACAAACAGGGGCCCCAATGAAAAACTGTTTTTT
TRBD1	TRBV5-1	many	TRBJ2-3	CASSLVTQGTDTQYF	TGCGCCAGCAGCTTGGTTACACAGGGGACAGATACGCAGTATTTT
TRBD2	TRBV2	many	TRBJ2-2	CASRTSGAPNTGELFF	TGTGCCAGCAGGACTAGCGGGGCTCCAAACACCGGGGAGCTGTTTTTT
NA	TRBV5-1	many	TRBJ2-5	CASSATQETQYF	TGCGCCAGCAGCGCGACTCAAGAGACCCAGTACTTC
TRBD1	TRBV6-5	many	TRBJ1-2	CASSRTGANYGYTF	TGTGCCAGCAGCAGGACAGGGGCTAACTATGGCTACACCTTC
TRBD1	TRBV6-5	many	TRBJ1-6	CASSYTTGEDSPLHF	TGTGCCAGCAGTTACACCACAGGGGAGGATTCACCCCTCCACTTT
NA	TRBV6-5	many	TRBJ1-1	CASSYGALMNTEAFF	TGTGCCAGCAGTTACGGGGCGCTAATGAACACTGAAGCTTTCTTT
NA	TRBV2	few	TRBJ1-3	CASSDGPGAGNTIYF	TGTGCCAGCAGTGACGGGCCGGGGGCTGGAAACACCATATATTTT
NA	TRBV7-2	many	TRBJ2-7	CASSLNADSYEQYF	TGTGCCAGCAGCTTAAATGCGGATTCCTACGAGCAGTACTTC
NA	TRBV18	NA	TRBJ2-7	CASSPGLDYEQYF	TGTGCCAGCTCCCCCGGACTCGACTACGAGCAGTACTTC
TRBD2	TRBV29-1	many	TRBJ2-2	CSVPRGGLNTGELFF	TGCAGCGTCCCTCGGGGGGGCCTGAACACCGGGGAGCTGTTTTTT
NA	TRBV7-4	NA	TRBJ1-5	CASTLQQKNQPQHF	TGTGCCAGCACTTTGCAACAGAAAAATCAGCCCCAGCATTTT
TRBD2	TRBV9	many	TRBJ2-2	CASSAASGGTGELFF	TGTGCCAGCAGCGCCGCTAGCGGGGGCACCGGGGAGCTGTTTTTT
NA	TRBV19	many	TRBJ1-3	CASGTSSSGNTIYF	TGTGCCAGTGGGACATCGAGCTCTGGAAACACCATATATTTT
TRBD1	TRBV28	many	TRBJ1-4	CASSLPGQSNEKLFF	TGTGCCAGCAGTCTACCGGGACAGTCTAATGAAAAACTGTTTTTT
NA	TRBV9	NA	TRBJ1-2	CASSVEGGYYGYTF	TGTGCCAGCAGCGTAGAGGGAGGGTACTATGGCTACACCTTC
NA	TRBV7-8	few	TRBJ2-3	CASSLGWRATGDNKKQAQYF	TGTGCCAGCAGCTTAGGCTGGCGCGCCACCGGGGACAACAAAAAACAGGCGCAGTATTTT
NA	TRBV29-1	many	TRBJ1-2	CSVADSFYGYTF	TGCAGCGTTGCCGACAGTTTCTATGGCTACACCTTC
NA	TRBV7-6	few	TRBJ2-5	CASSLYGETQYF	TGTGCCAGCAGCTTATACGGGGAGACCCAGTACTTC
NA	TRBV7-9	many	TRBJ1-1	CASSLRFNRENTEAFF	TGTGCCAGCAGCTTAAGGTTCAACAGGGAGAACACTGAAGCTTTCTTT
TRBD1	TRBV4-3	many	TRBJ1-2	CASSQVDRDYYGYTF	TGCGCCAGCAGCCAAGTCGACAGGGACTACTATGGCTACACCTTC
TRBD2	TRBV5-6	many	TRBJ2-3	CASSLLLSSGTDTQYF	TGTGCCAGCAGCTTGCTGCTGTCTAGCGGGACAGATACGCAGTATTTT
NA	TRBV4-3	many	TRBJ2-7	CASSQDGDMSYEQYF	TGCGCCAGCAGCCAAGATGGGGACATGTCCTACGAGCAGTACTTC
NA	TRBV29-1	many	TRBJ2-1	CSVDIVTNEQFF	TGCAGCGTTGATATTGTGACTAATGAGCAGTTCTTC
TRBD2	TRBV13	many	TRBJ2-1	CASSSAGTSGGYNEQFF	TGTGCCAGCAGCTCGGCCGGGACTAGCGGGGGTTACAATGAGCAGTTCTTC
TRBD2	TRBV5-1	many	TRBJ2-1	CASSQLAVGTNEQFF	TGCGCCAGCAGCCAACTAGCGGTTGGGACCAATGAGCAGTTCTTC
TRBD1	TRBV5-6	many	TRBJ1-2	CASSRRTGTGYGYTF	TGTGCCAGCAGCCGCAGGACAGGGACGGGCTATGGCTACACCTTC
NA	TRBV2	many	TRBJ1-3	CASAPGPRGNTIYF	TGTGCCAGCGCCCCCGGGCCCCGAGGGAACACCATATATTTT
TRBD1	TRBV7-3	many	TRBJ2-1	CASTTGTGSYNEQFF	TGTGCCAGCACTACCGGGACAGGCTCCTACAATGAGCAGTTCTTC
TRBD1	TRBV15	many	TRBJ1-1	CATSTRQGGTEAFF	TGTGCCACCAGCACCAGACAGGGAGGAACTGAAGCTTTCTTT
TRBD1	TRBV7-9	many	TRBJ1-2	CASSLGQGRYTF	TGTGCCAGCAGCTTGGGACAGGGGCGGTACACCTTC
TRBD2	TRBV11-2	many	TRBJ2-7	CASRFGTTLYEQYF	TGTGCCAGCAGGTTCGGGACTACCCTCTACGAGCAGTACTTC
TRBD1	TRBV7-9	many	TRBJ2-5	CASSSGTGETQYF	TGTGCCAGCAGCTCAGGGACAGGAGAGACCCAGTACTTC
NA	TRBV5-1	many	TRBJ2-7	CASSYGQAREQYF	TGCGCCAGCAGCTACGGACAAGCCCGCGAGCAGTACTTC
TRBD2	TRBV5-1	many	TRBJ2-5	CASSLAFSSSGEETQYF	TGCGCCAGCAGCTTGGCCTTTTCCTCTAGCGGGGAAGAGACCCAGTACTTC
NA	TRBV6-5	many	TRBJ2-7	CASRTGQPYEQYF	TGTGCCAGCAGAACCGGACAGCCCTACGAGCAGTACTTC
TRBD1	TRBV7-3	many	TRBJ1-2	CASSLMGTGGDGYTF	TGTGCCAGCAGCTTAATGGGGACAGGGGGGGATGGCTACACCTTC
TRBD1	TRBV10-3	few	TRBJ2-1	CAISDPGQGAYNEQFF	TGTGCCATCAGTGACCCGGGGCAGGGGGCATACAATGAGCAGTTCTTC
TRBD1	TRBV19	many	TRBJ1-1	CASIGGQGWNTEAFF	TGTGCCAGTATCGGCGGACAGGGTTGGAACACTGAAGCTTTCTTT
NA	TRBV7-8	many	TRBJ1-5	CASSLQGNQPQHF	TGTGCCAGCAGCTTACAGGGTAACCAGCCCCAGCATTTT
NA	TRBV5-1	many	TRBJ2-5	CASSLGLAKETQYF	TGCGCCAGCAGCTTGGGCCTAGCGAAAGAGACCCAGTACTTC
TRBD1	TRBV6-5	many	TRBJ1-4	CASSPRQGTTEKLFF	TGTGCCAGCAGCCCCAGACAGGGTACGACTGAAAAACTGTTTTTT